The rows below give T cell receptor beta chains drawn from one sample of a study of human T cells and chemical hapten exposure. MiXCR, applied by TCRdb to the RACE reads, yields one record per CDR3 protein. The sample carries roughly 180,000 distinct CDR3 sequences, approximately 20% recorded once. The source material was whole blood, sampled in connection with sensitization to the hapten diphenylcyclopropenone (DPC). These receptors were collected from a woman between 45 and 65 years old with alopecia areata. Some clones in this sample may be carry-over from other donors' samples. The conserved cysteine and the conserved F or W are not part of the CDR3 here.

v_call	j_call	cdr3_aa
TRBV3-1	TRBJ1-5	ASSQDFGVGQPQH
TRBV12-3/TRBV12-4	TRBJ1-4	ASSFLNEKLF
TRBV29-1	TRBJ2-3	SVPKGSTDTQY
TRBV7-7	TRBJ2-7	ASRDGASPPGEQY
TRBV20-1	TRBJ2-3	SGSGSADTQY
TRBV7-6	TRBJ2-3	ASSLWTSGTTDTQY
TRBV29-1	TRBJ2-5	SVAPRGLGEETQY
TRBV5-1	TRBJ2-2	ASSLLAGDTGELF
TRBV29-1	TRBJ2-5	SAADLQETQY
TRBV5-1	TRBJ1-1	ASSLGASEAF
TRBV12-3/TRBV12-4	TRBJ1-2	ASSPPGQMYGYT